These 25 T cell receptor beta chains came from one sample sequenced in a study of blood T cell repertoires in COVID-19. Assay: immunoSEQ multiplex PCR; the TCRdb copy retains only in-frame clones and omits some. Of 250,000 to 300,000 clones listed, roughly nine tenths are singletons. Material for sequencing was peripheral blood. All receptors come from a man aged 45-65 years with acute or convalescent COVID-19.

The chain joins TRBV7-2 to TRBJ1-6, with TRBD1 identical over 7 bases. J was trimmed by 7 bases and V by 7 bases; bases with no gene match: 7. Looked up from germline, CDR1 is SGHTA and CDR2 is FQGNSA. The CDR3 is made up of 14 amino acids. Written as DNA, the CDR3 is TGTGCCAGCACCGCGGGACAGAGAAATTCACCCCTCCACTTT. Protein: CASTAGQRNSPLHF.

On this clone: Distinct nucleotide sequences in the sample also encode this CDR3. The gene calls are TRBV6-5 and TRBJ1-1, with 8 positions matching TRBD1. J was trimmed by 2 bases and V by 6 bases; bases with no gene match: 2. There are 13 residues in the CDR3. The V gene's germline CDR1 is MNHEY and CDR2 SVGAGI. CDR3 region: CASRGTGNTEAFF. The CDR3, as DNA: TGTGCCAGCAGGGGGACAGGAAACACTGAAGCTTTCTTT.

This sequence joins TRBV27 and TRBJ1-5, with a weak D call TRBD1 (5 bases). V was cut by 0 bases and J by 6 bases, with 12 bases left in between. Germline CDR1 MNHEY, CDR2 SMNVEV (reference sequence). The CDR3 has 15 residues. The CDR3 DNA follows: TGTGCCAGCAGTTTATCAGGGGATCCGGGTCAGCCCCAGCATTTT. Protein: CASSLSGDPGQPQHF.

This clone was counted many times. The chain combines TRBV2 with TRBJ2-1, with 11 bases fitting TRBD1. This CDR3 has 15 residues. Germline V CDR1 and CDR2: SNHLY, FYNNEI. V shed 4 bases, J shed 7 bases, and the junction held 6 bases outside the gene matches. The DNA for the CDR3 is TGTGCCAGCAGTGTTGGTGGACAGGGGGCGAATGAGCAGTTCTTC. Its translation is CASSVGGQGANEQFF. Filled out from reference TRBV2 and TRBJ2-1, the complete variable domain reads EPEVTQTPSHQVTQMGQEVILRCVPISNHLYFYWYRQILGQKVEFLVSFYNNEISEKSEIFDDQFSVERPDGSNFTLKIRSTKLEDSAMYFCASSVGGQGANEQFFGPGTRLTVL.

The CDR3 DNA reads TGTGCCAGCAGTTACTCCCTTAATGAAAAACTGTTTTTT. Translating gives CASSYSLNEKLFF. This chain uses TRBV6-5 with TRBJ1-4; D ambiguous. The CDR3 extends over 13 amino acids. Trimming removed 0 bases at V and 4 bases at J, with 3 bases between. The germline CDR1 and CDR2 sequences are MNHEY and SVGAGI.

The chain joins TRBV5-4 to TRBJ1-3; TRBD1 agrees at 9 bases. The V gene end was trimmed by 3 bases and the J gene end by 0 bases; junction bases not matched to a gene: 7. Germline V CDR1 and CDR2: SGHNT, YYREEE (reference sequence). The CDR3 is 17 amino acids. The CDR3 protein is CASSWGGQGSSGNTIYF. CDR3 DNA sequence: TGTGCCAGCAGCTGGGGCGGACAGGGGTCCTCTGGAAACACCATATATTTT.

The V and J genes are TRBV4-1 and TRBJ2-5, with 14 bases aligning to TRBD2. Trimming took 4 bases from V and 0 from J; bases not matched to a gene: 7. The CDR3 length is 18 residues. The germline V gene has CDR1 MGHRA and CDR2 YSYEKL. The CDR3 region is CASSLRLAGGRDQETQYF. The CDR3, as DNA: TGCGCCAGCAGCCTCCGACTAGCGGGGGGGCGGGACCAAGAGACCCAGTACTTC.

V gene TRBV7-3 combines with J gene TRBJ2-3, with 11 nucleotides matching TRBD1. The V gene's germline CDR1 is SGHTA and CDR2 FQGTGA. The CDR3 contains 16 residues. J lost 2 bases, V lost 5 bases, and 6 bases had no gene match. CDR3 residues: CASSPGTGGFTDTQYF. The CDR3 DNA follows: TGTGCCAGCAGCCCCGGGACAGGGGGTTTCACAGATACGCAGTATTTT. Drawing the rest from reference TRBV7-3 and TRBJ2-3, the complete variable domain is GAGVSQTPSNKVTEKGKYVELRCDPISGHTALYWYRQSLGQGPEFLIYFQGTGAADDSGLPNDRFFAVRPEGSVSTLKIQRTERGDSAVYLCASSPGTGGFTDTQYFGPGTRLTVL.

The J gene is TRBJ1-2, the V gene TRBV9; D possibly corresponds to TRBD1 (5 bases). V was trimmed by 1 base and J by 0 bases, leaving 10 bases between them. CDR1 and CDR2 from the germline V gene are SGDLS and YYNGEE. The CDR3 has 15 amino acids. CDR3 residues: CASSVSTAANYGYTF. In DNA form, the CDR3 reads TGTGCCAGCAGCGTATCGACAGCCGCTAACTATGGCTACACCTTC.

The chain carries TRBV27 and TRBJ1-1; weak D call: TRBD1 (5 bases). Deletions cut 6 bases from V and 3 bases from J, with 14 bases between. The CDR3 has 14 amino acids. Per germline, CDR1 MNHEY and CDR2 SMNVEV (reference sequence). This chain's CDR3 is CASSPFQGYTEAFF. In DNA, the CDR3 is TGTGCCAGCAGCCCCTTCCAGGGTTACACTGAAGCTTTCTTT.

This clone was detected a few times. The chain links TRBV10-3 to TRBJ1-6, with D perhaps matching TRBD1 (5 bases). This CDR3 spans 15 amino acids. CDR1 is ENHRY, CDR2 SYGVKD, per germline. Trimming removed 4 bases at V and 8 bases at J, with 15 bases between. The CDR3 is CAISGDPGGHSPLHF. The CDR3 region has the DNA TGTGCCATCAGTGGTGACCCGGGGGGACATTCACCCCTCCACTTT.

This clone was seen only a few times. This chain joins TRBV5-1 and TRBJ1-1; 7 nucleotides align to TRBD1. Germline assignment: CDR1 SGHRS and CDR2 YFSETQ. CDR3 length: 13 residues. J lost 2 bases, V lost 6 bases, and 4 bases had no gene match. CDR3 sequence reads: CASKSGGNTEAFF. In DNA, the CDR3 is TGCGCCAGCAAGTCAGGGGGTAACACTGAAGCTTTCTTT. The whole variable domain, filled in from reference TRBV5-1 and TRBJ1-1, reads KAGVTQTPRYLIKTRGQQVTLSCSPISGHRSVSWYQQTPGQGLQFLFEYFSETQRNKGNFPGRFSGRQFSNSRSEMNVSTLELGDSALYLCASKSGGNTEAFFGQGTRLTVV.

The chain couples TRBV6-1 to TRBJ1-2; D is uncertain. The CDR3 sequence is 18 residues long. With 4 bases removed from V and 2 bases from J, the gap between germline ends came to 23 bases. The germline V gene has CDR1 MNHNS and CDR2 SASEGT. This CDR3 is CASSAPMGAADSNYGYTF. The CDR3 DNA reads TGTGCCAGCAGTGCCCCCATGGGTGCGGCCGACTCCAACTATGGCTACACCTTC.

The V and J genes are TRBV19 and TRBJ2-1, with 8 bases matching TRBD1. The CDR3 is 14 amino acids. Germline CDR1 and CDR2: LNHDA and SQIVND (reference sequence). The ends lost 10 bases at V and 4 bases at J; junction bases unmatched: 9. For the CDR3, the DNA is TGTGCCACAGCTCAGGGGGCAACATACAATGAGCAGTTCTTC. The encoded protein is CATAQGATYNEQFF.

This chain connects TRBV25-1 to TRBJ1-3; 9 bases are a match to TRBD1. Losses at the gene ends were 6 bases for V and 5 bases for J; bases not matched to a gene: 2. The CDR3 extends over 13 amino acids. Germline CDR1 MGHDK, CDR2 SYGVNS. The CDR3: CASRGQGRNTIYF. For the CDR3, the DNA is TGTGCCAGCAGGGGACAGGGAAGAAACACCATATATTTT.

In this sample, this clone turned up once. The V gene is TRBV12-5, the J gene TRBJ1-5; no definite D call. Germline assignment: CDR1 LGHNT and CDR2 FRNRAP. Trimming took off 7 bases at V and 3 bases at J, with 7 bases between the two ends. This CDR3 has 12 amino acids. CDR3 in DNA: TGTGCTAGTGCCCAGTTCAATCAGCCCCAGCATTTT. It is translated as CASAQFNQPQHF.

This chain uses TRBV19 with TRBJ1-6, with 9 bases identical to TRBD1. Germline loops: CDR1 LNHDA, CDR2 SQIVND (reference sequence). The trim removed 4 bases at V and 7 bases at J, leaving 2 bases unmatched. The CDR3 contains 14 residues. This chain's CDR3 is CASSTGTGNSPLHF. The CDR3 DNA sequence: TGTGCCAGTAGTACTGGGACAGGGAATTCACCCCTCCACTTT.

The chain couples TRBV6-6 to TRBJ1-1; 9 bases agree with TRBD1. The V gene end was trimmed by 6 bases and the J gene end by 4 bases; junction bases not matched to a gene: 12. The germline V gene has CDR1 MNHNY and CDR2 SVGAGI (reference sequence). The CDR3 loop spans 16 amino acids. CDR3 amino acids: CASSNTGGNRGTEAFF. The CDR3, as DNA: TGTGCCAGCAGCAACACAGGGGGCAATCGGGGCACTGAAGCTTTCTTT.

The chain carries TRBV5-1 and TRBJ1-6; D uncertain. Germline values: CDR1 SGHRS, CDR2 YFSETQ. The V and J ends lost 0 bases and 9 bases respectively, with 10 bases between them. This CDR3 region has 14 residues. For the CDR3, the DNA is TGCGCCAGCAGCTTGGGGGTCGAGGCTTCACCCCTCCACTTT. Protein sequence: CASSLGVEASPLHF.

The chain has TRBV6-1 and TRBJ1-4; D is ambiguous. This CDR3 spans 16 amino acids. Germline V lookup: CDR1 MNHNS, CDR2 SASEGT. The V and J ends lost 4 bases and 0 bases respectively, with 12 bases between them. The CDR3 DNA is TGTGCCAGCAGTGTGTGGGCGCAGGCAACTAATGAAAAACTGTTTTTT. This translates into CASSVWAQATNEKLFF.

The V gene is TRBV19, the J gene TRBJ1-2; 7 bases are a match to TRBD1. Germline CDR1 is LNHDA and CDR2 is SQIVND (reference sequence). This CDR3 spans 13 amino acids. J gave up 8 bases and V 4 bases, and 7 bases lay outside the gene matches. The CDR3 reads CASSTWDSRGYTF. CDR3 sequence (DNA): TGTGCCAGTAGTACCTGGGACAGCCGGGGCTACACCTTC. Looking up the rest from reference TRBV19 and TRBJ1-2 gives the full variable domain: DGGITQSPKYLFRKEGQNVTLSCEQNLNHDAMYWYRQDPGQGLRLIYYSQIVNDFQKGDIAEGYSVSREKKESFPLTVTSAQKNPTAFYLCASSTWDSRGYTFGSGTRLTVV.

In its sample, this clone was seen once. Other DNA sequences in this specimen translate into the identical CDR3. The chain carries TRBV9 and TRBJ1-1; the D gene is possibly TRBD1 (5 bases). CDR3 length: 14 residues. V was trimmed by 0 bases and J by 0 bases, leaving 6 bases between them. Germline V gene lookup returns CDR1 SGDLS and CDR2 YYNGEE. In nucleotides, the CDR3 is TGTGCCAGCAGCGTAGGACAGTTGAACACTGAAGCTTTCTTT. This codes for CASSVGQLNTEAFF.

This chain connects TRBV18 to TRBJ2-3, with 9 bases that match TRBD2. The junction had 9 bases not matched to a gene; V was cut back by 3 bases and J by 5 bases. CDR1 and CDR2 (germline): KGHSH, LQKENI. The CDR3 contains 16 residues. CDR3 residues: CASSPAGGGVVDTQYF. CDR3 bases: TGTGCCAGCTCACCCGCCGGCGGGGGGGTCGTAGATACGCAGTATTTT.

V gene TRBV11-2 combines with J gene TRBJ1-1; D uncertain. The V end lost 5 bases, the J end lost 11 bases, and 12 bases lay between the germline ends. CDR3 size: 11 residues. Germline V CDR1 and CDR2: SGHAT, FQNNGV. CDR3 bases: TGTGCCAGCAGCCGGCAGCCCGGGGCTTTCTTT. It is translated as CASSRQPGAFF.

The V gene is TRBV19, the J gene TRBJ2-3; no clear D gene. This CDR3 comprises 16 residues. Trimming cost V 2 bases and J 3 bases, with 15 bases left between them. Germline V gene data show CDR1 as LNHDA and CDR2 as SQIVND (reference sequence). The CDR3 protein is CASSILLHKSTDTQYF. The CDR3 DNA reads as TGTGCCAGTAGTATACTGTTACATAAGTCGACAGATACGCAGTATTTT.